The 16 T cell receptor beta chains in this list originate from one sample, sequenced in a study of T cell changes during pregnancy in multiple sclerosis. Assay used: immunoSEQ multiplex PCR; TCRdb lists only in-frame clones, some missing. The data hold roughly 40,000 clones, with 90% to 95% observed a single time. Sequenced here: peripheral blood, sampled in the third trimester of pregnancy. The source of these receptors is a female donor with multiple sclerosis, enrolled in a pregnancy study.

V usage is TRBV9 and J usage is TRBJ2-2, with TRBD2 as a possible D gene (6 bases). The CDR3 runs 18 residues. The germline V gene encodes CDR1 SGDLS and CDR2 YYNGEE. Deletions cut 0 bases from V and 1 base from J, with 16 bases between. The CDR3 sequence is CASSVAAGRDVNTGELFF. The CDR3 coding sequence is TGTGCCAGCAGCGTAGCCGCCGGGCGGGATGTGAACACCGGGGAGCTGTTTTTT.

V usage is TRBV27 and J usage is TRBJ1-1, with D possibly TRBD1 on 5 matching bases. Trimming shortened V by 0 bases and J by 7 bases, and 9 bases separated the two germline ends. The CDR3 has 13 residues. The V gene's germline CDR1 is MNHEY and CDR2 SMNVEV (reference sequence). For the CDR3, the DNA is TGTGCCAGCAGTTTATCGCTGGGACTTGAAGCTTTCTTT. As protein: CASSLSLGLEAFF.

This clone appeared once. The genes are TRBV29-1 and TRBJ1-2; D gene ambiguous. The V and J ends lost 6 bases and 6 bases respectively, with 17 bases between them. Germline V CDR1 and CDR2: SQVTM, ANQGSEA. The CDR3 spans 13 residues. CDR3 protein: CSVPRAGGDGYTF. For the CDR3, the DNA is TGCAGCGTCCCCCGGGCAGGCGGGGATGGCTACACCTTC.

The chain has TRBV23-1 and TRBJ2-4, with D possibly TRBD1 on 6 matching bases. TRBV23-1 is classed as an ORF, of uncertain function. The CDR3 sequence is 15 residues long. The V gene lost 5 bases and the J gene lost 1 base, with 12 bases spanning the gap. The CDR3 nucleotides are TGCGCCAGCAGTTCAGGGGCCCCCGCCAAAAACATTCAGTACTTC. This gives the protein CASSSGAPAKNIQYF.

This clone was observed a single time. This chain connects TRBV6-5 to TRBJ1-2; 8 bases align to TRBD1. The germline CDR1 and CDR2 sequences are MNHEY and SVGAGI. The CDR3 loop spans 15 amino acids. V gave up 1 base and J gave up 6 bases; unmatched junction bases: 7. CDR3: CASSYLRRGRDGYTF. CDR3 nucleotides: TGTGCCAGCAGTTACTTACGCAGGGGGCGGGATGGCTACACCTTC.

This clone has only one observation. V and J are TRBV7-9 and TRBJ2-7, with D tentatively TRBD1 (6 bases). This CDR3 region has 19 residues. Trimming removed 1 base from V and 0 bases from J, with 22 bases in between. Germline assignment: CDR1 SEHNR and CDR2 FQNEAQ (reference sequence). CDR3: CASSLVVPLTGRSSYEQYF. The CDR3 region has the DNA TGTGCCAGCAGCTTAGTTGTCCCCCTAACAGGGCGAAGCTCCTACGAGCAGTACTTC.

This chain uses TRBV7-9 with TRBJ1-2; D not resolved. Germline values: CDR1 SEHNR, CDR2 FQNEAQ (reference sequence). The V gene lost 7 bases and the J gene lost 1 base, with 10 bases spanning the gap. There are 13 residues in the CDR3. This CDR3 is CASTSRFNYGYTF. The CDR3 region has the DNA TGTGCCAGCACCTCACGGTTTAACTATGGCTACACCTTC.

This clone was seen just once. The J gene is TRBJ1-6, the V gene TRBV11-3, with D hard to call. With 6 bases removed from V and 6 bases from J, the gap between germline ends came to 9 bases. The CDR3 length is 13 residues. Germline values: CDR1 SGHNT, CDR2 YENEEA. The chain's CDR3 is CASRDRSNSPLHF. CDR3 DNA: TGTGCCAGCAGGGATCGGAGTAATTCACCCCTCCACTTT.

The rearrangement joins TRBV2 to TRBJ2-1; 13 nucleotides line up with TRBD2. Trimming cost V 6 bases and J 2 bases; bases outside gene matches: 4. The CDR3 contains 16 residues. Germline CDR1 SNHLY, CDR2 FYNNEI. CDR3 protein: CASRGTSGATYNEQFF. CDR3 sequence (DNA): TGTGCCAGCAGGGGGACTAGCGGGGCAACCTACAATGAGCAGTTCTTC.

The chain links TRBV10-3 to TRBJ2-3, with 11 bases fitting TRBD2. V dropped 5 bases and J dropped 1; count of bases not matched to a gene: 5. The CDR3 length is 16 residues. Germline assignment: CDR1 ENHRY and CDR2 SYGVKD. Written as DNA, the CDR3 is TGTGCCATCAGTAGACTAGCGGGGACAGGCACAGATACGCAGTATTTT. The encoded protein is CAISRLAGTGTDTQYF.

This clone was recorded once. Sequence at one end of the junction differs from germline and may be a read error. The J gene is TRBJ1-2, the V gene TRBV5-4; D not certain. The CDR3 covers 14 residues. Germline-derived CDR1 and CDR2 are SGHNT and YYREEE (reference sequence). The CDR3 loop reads CASSQGRETYGYTF. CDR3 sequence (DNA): TGCGCCAGCAGCCAAGGGAGGGAGACCTATGGCTACACCTTC.

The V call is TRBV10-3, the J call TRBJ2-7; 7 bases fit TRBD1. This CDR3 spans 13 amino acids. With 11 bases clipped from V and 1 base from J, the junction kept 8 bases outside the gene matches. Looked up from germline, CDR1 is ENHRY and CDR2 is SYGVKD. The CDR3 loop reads CASKGTASYEQYF. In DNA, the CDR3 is TGTGCCTCCAAAGGGACAGCGTCCTACGAGCAGTACTTC.

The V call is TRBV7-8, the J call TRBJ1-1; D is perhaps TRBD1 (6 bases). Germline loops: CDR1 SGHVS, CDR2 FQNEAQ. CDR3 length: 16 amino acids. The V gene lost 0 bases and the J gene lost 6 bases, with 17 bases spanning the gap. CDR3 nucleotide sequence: TGTGCCAGCAGCTTAGCGCCCGACAGGTTAATCCCTGAAGCTTTCTTT. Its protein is CASSLAPDRLIPEAFF.

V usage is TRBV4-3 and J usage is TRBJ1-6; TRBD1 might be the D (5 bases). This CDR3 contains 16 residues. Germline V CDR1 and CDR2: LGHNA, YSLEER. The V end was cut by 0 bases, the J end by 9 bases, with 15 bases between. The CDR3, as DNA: TGCGCCAGCAGCCAAGAAGAAGGGGCGCGAGGTTCACCCCTCCACTTT. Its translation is CASSQEEGARGSPLHF.

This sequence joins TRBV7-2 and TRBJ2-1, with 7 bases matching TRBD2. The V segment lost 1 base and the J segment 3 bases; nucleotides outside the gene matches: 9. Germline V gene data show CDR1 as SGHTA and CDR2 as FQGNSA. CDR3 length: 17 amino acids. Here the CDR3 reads CASSLVPGGGNYNEQFF. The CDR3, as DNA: TGTGCCAGCAGCTTAGTTCCCGGCGGGGGAAACTACAATGAGCAGTTCTTC.

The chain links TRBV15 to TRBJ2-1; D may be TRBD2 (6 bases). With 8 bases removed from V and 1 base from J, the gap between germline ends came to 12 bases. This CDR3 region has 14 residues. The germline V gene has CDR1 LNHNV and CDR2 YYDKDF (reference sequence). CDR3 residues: CATGPGGSYNEQFF. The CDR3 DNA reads TGTGCCACCGGGCCTGGGGGGTCCTACAATGAGCAGTTCTTC.